This T cell receptor beta chain derives from a study of T-cell reconstitution after alpha-beta-depleted transplantation in children. This clonotype was observed at least ten times. Deletions cut 4 bases from V and 2 bases from J, with 12 bases between. The length of the CDR3 is 13 residues. Germline values: CDR1 SQVTM, CDR2 ANQGSEA. Unique molecular identifiers tagged the TCRbeta library. TCRdb reprocessed the PCR reads with MiXCR, giving one entry per CDR3 protein. The table shows roughly 250,000 distinct CDR3 sequences, with around 7.5% occurring only once. The chain uses TRBV29-1 and TRBJ2-7, with unresolved D. The specimen was PBMCs, mostly from graft donor cells, collected 180 days after TCRalphabeta/CD19-depleted stem cell transplant. The clonotype was recovered from a male patient aged 10-17 years who had a stem cell transplant for acute lymphoblastic leukemia, so the T cells may come from the graft donor. CDR3 bases: TGCAGCGTTGTCCCCTCCTTTGCCTACGAGCAGTACTTC. It codes for CSVVPSFAYEQYF.